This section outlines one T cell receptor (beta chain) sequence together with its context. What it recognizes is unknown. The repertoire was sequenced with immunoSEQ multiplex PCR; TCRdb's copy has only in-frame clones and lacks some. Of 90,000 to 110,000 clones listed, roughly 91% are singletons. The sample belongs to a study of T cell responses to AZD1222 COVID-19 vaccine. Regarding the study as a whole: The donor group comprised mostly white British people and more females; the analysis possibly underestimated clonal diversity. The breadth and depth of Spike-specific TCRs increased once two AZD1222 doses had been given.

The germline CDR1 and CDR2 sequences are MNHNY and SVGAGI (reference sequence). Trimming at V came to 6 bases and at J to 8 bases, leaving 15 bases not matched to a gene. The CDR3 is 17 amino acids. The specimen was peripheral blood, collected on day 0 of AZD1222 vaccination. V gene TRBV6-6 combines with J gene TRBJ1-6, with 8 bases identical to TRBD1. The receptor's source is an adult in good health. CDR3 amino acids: CASRRGPGTGGDSPLHF. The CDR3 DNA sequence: TGTGCCAGCAGGCGAGGCCCCGGGACAGGAGGTGATTCACCCCTCCACTTT.